Each of the 3 T cell receptor beta chains below was sequenced from the same sample in a study of blood T cells in healthy people across ages (dated by TCRdb to the mid-2010s). Library preparation employed 5' RACE. TCRdb records Illumina HiSeq 2500 as the sequencer. The second PCR ran for roughly 7 to 12 cycles and used a J-beta primer mix along with a sample-barcoded 5' primer. Using fastp trimming at Q25 and MiXCR clonotype assembly, TCRdb reanalyzed the public sequencing data and kept in-frame beta chains. Rows with one shared CDR3 protein collapse into an entry with the most common genes and DNA. In this sample the table shows hundreds of thousands of distinct CDR3 sequences, around 21% of which occur a single time. The ten largest clones represent 3.6% of the sample. Material: blood. These receptor sequences come from a man between 65 and 80 years old in good health.

This clonotype was seen more than once but under ten times. Compared with germline, one end of the junction differs, possibly owing to a read error. This sequence joins TRBV20-1 and TRBJ1-4, with D perhaps TRBD1 (5 bases). Germline V gives CDR1 DFQATT, CDR2 SNEGSKA (reference sequence). This CDR3 comprises 15 residues. The chain's CDR3 is CSARGPGQGGEKLFF. DNA for the CDR3: TGCAGTGCAAGAGGGCCGGGGCAGGGAGGTGAAAAACTGTTTTTT.

This clonotype was recorded many times. The chain uses TRBV5-1 and TRBJ1-2; D is unclear. This CDR3 region has 13 residues. The germline V gene has CDR1 SGHRS and CDR2 YFSETQ. Trimming shortened V by 0 bases and J by 3 bases, and 6 bases separated the two germline ends. This CDR3 reads CASSLVGDYGYTF. The CDR3 coding sequence is TGCGCCAGCAGCTTGGTCGGAGACTATGGCTACACCTTC.

This clonotype was picked up a small number of times. This sequence joins TRBV28 and TRBJ2-7; TRBD1 aligns across 9 bases. J gave up 3 bases and V 3 bases, and 6 bases lay outside the gene matches. The CDR3 loop spans 15 amino acids. Germline V CDR1 and CDR2: MDHEN, SYDVKM. CDR3 in amino acids: CASSFPSDRGYEQYF. The CDR3 coding sequence is TGTGCCAGCAGTTTTCCCTCGGACAGGGGCTACGAGCAGTACTTC.